This paragraph reports one T cell receptor (beta chain). Library construction for TCR beta used iRepertoire HTBI primers and Arm-PCR of CDR3 regions. Via MiXCR, TCRdb re-called the multiplex PCR reads, giving one row per CDR3 protein. This repertoire shows under 500,000 distinct CDR3 sequences, 20% found once; its top ten account for 7% to 10%. This entry is derived from a study of regulatory T cells in long-lasting Graves disease. V shed 1 base and J 4 bases; nucleotides not matched to a gene: 1. The germline CDR1 and CDR2 sequences are SGHKS and YYEKEE (reference sequence). The CDR3 loop spans 16 amino acids. The time point here: persistent/refractory GD, antithyroid drugs over 5 years with positive TRAb. PBMCs provided the RNA from which the TCR library was made.

This clonotype originated in a female donor with Graves disease. The J gene is TRBJ2-2, the V gene TRBV5-5, with 13 bases fitting TRBD2. Here the sequenced sample was peripheral blood mononuclear cells (PBMCs), taken when the disease was refractory, from a patient treated with antithyroid drugs. This CDR3 is CASSLTSGRVTGELFF. CDR3 DNA sequence: TGTGCCAGCAGCTTGACTAGCGGGAGGGTCACCGGGGAGCTGTTTTTT.